The 22 T cell receptor beta chains in this list originate from one sample, sequenced in a study of metastatic and nonmetastatic thyroid tumors (dated by TCRdb to 2018 to 2021). No treatment had been received by any patient before thyroid surgery. Library creation used PCR. The sample was run on an Illumina HiSeq 4000. Through fastp at Q25 and MiXCR, TCRdb rebuilt clones from the public reads, retaining in-frame beta chains. The sample yields more than 20,000 clones; 20% to 30% were counted once. The top ten constitute 12% of the sample. Sequencing was done on a sample of tumor tissue. The receptors originated from a male donor with papillary thyroid cancer or a benign thyroid nodule (not recorded which). Some clones in this sample may be carry-over from other donors' samples.

V usage is TRBV12-3 or TRBV12-4 and J usage is TRBJ2-1; D ambiguous. The CDR3 length is 12 residues. The germline V and J ends were trimmed by 3 bases and 8 bases, with 8 bases remaining between them. This CDR3 is CASSFLRDEQFF. The CDR3 DNA reads TGTGCCAGCAGTTTCCTACGGGATGAGCAGTTCTTC.

About this clone: At one end, the junction sequence differs from germline, possibly due to a read error. The chain recombines TRBV20-1 with TRBJ2-3, with D perhaps given as TRBD1 or TRBD2 (5 bases each). The CDR3 has 14 residues. Looked up from germline, CDR1 is DFQATT and CDR2 is SNEGSKA (reference sequence). The CDR3 loop reads CSTRTAREGDAQYF. In nucleotides, the CDR3 is TGCAGTACTAGAACCGCTAGGGAAGGGGATGCGCAGTATTTT.

This clone is deemed medium-sized. DNA for the CDR3: TGTGCCAGCAGTCCCGGGACAGGGAACACCGGGGAGCTGTTTTTT. Its translation: CASSPGTGNTGELFF. The V call is TRBV7-2, the J call TRBJ2-2, with 8 positions matching TRBD1. The germline CDR1 and CDR2 sequences are SGHTA and FQGNSA. V dropped 6 bases and J dropped 1; count of bases not matched to a gene: 4. The CDR3 loop spans 15 amino acids.

Points on this clone: Given the absence of the conserved phenylalanine or tryptophan at the CDR3 end, a read error is likely. The chain recombines TRBV10-2 with TRBJ2-7; D is undetermined. The CDR3 sequence is 15 residues long. Germline CDR1 reads WSHSY; CDR2 reads SAAADI. CDR3 residues: CSSSEVDKWTYEQYL. The CDR3 DNA sequence: TGCTCCAGCAGTGAGGTCGATAAGTGGACCTACGAGCAGTACCTC.

A note on this clone: This may arise from a read error, as a much more abundant clone is one base away. The same CDR3 can be traced to other DNA sequences in this sample. For the CDR3, the DNA is TGTGCCAGTAGGACGGATAACACCGGGGAGCTGTTCTTT. Translation: CASRTDNTGELFF. V is TRBV19 and J is TRBJ2-2; possibly TRBD2 for D (5 bases). The germline CDR1 and CDR2 sequences are LNHDA and SQIVND (reference sequence). This CDR3 comprises 13 residues.

The sample holds a few counts of this clone. V is TRBV27 and J is TRBJ1-1, with unresolved D. Germline CDR1 is MNHEY and CDR2 is SMNVEV (reference sequence). The CDR3 sequence is 13 residues long. V gave up 5 bases and J gave up 4 bases, with 11 bases separating them. The CDR3 protein is CASSPSVGTEAFF. DNA for the CDR3: TGTGCCAGCAGTCCCTCGGTCGGCACTGAAGCTTTCTTT.

This clone ranks as medium-sized (0.01 to 0.1%). The CDR3 sequence is CASIPGLAQAYEQYF. The CDR3 bases are TGTGCCAGCATTCCCGGACTAGCGCAAGCGTACGAGCAGTACTTC. The chain combines TRBV6-1 with TRBJ2-7, with TRBD2 matching over 9 bases. CDR3 length: 15 residues. The germline V gene has CDR1 MNHNS and CDR2 SASEGT. With 7 bases clipped from V and 4 bases from J, the junction kept 11 bases outside the gene matches.

This clone appeared many times. The chain has TRBV28 and TRBJ2-5; weak D call: TRBD2 (5 bases). The CDR3 has 14 residues. Trimming took off 3 bases at V and 4 bases at J, with 12 bases between the two ends. CDR1 and CDR2 from the germline V gene are MDHEN and SYDVKM. The CDR3 DNA reads TGTGCCAGCAGTTTCTCGGGAACCGGAGAGACCCAGTACTTC. It codes for CASSFSGTGETQYF.

This clone was counted between two and nine times. V usage is TRBV28 and J usage is TRBJ2-6; D possibly corresponds to TRBD2 (6 bases). V shed 2 bases and J shed 5 bases, with 19 bases lying between them. The CDR3 is 18 residues long. Per the germline V gene, CDR1 is MDHEN and CDR2 is SYDVKM. The CDR3 DNA follows: TGTGCCAGCAGTTTAGAATGGAGCGGGCCAACTCGGGCCAACGTCCTGACTTTC. As protein: CASSLEWSGPTRANVLTF. Drawing the rest from reference TRBV28 and TRBJ2-6, the complete variable domain is DVKVTQSSRYLVKRTGEKVFLECVQDMDHENMFWYRQDPGLGLRLIYFSYDVKMKEKGDIPEGYSVSREKKERFSLILESASTNQTSMYLCASSLEWSGPTRANVLTFGAGSRLTVL.

This chain uses TRBV20-1 with TRBJ2-3; D remains unclear. CDR1 DFQATT and CDR2 SNEGSKA come from the germline V gene (reference sequence). CDR3 length: 13 residues. CDR3 sequence: CSALLARADTQYF. The CDR3 DNA is TGCAGCGCTCTTCTGGCGCGCGCAGATACGCAGTATTTT.

This chain connects TRBV6-5 to TRBJ2-2; D might be TRBD1 (5 bases). The CDR3 is made up of 15 amino acids. Germline values: CDR1 MNHEY, CDR2 SVGAGI. Trimming stripped 4 bases from V and 2 bases from J, with 11 bases between. The CDR3 sequence: CASSSDRPNTGELFF. Here the CDR3 DNA reads TGTGCCAGCAGTTCCGACAGACCCAACACCGGGGAGCTGTTTTTT.

This clone came up many times. The chain couples TRBV15 to TRBJ2-2; D might be TRBD2 (6 bases). V lost 0 bases to trimming and J lost 4 bases, with 12 bases between them. Germline CDR1 reads LNHNV; CDR2 reads YYDKDF (reference sequence). The CDR3 sequence is 16 residues long. The DNA of the CDR3 is TGTGCCACCAGCAGAGATGGAGGGGTCGGCACCGGGGAGCTGTTTTTT. Amino acid sequence: CATSRDGGVGTGELFF. Supplemented by reference TRBV15 and TRBJ2-2, the full variable domain reads DAMVIQNPRYQVTQFGKPVTLSCSQTLNHNVMYWYQQKSSQAPKLLFHYYDKDFNNEADTPDNFQSRRPNTSFCFLDIRSPGLGDTAMYLCATSRDGGVGTGELFFGEGSRLTVL.

This clone has a handful of counts. The chain is built from TRBV4-2 and TRBJ2-1, with a tentative D call TRBD2 (6 bases). CDR1 LGHNA and CDR2 YNFKEQ come from the germline V gene. V lost 7 bases to trimming and J lost 3 bases, with 19 bases between them. This CDR3 spans 16 amino acids. CDR3 in DNA: TGTGCCAGCACCCAGTTTTCGGGGGTCAGCTACAATGAGCAGTTCTTC. It codes for CASTQFSGVSYNEQFF.

This clone was counted ten times or more. V and J are TRBV7-8 and TRBJ2-1, with 11 bases fitting TRBD2. V shed 5 bases, J shed 9 bases, and the junction held 9 bases outside the gene matches. The CDR3 consists of 15 residues. Germline V gene data show CDR1 as SGHVS and CDR2 as FQNEAQ. CDR3 nucleotides: TGTGCCAGCAGCCCACTAGCGGGAGAGTGGAGTGAGCAGTTCTTC. It specifies CASSPLAGEWSEQFF. Looking up the rest from reference TRBV7-8 and TRBJ2-1 gives the full variable domain: GAGVSQSPRYKVAKRGQDVALRCDPISGHVSLFWYQQALGQGPEFLTYFQNEAQLDKSGLPSDRFFAERPEGSVSTLKIQRTQQEDSAVYLCASSPLAGEWSEQFFGPGTRLTVL.

The chain combines TRBV6-1 with TRBJ2-2; maybe TRBD2 (6 bases). CDR3 size: 15 residues. Trimming shortened V by 6 bases and J by 0 bases, and 11 bases separated the two germline ends. Germline values: CDR1 MNHNS, CDR2 SASEGT. This chain's CDR3 is CASRERGSNTGELFF. Written as DNA, the CDR3 is TGTGCCAGCAGGGAACGGGGGTCGAACACCGGGGAGCTGTTTTTT.

This clone was recorded a few times. The chain couples TRBV6-2 or TRBV6-3 to TRBJ1-6, with D hard to call. Per germline, CDR1 MNHEY and CDR2 SVGEGT. The CDR3 is 14 residues long. V was pared by 10 bases and J by 10 bases, with 20 bases between. CDR3 sequence reads: CATPLRSPGSPLHF. CDR3 nucleotides: TGTGCCACCCCCCTACGGTCTCCTGGCTCACCCCTCCACTTT.

The CDR3 DNA reads as TGTGCCAGCGGGACCGGGACTAGGGGATACAATGAGCAGTTCTTC. It translates to CASGTGTRGYNEQFF. The rearrangement joins TRBV11-2 to TRBJ2-1, with 8 bases matching TRBD2. Germline trimming cut 8 bases from V and 4 bases from J; bases unmatched to any gene: 10. The CDR3 runs to 15 residues. Germline V gives CDR1 SGHAT, CDR2 FQNNGV. The whole variable domain, filled in from reference TRBV11-2 and TRBJ2-1, reads EAGVAQSPRYKIIEKRQSVAFWCNPISGHATLYWYQQILGQGPKLLIQFQNNGVVDDSQLPKDRFSAERLKGVDSTLKIQPAKLEDSAVYLCASGTGTRGYNEQFFGPGTRLTVL.

This clone has more than one count but fewer than ten. The CDR3 DNA reads as TGTGCCAGCGGATCAGGTTCGGGTTGGCAGCCCCAGCATTTT. It codes for CASGSGSGWQPQHF. The chain is built from TRBV27 and TRBJ1-5; D ambiguous. CDR1 and CDR2 (germline): MNHEY, SMNVEV (reference sequence). The CDR3 sequence is 14 residues long. Deletions cut 8 bases from V and 7 bases from J, with 18 bases between.

This clone has more than one count but fewer than ten. The V gene is TRBV6-2 or TRBV6-3, the J gene TRBJ2-7; no reliable D call. There are 12 residues in the CDR3. V was cut by 2 bases and J by 2 bases, with 4 bases left in between. Germline-derived CDR1 and CDR2 are MNHEY and SVGEGT. In nucleotides, the CDR3 is TGTGCCAGCAGTTACCACGCCTACGAGCAGTACTTC. It codes for CASSYHAYEQYF.

This clone was observed at least ten times. The chain carries TRBV7-3 and TRBJ2-2; no firm D call. The CDR3 runs 15 residues. From germline, CDR1 is SGHTA and CDR2 FQGTGA. Trimming took off 0 bases at V and 4 bases at J, with 9 bases between the two ends. CDR3 residues: CASSLTVTVTGELFF. DNA of the CDR3: TGTGCCAGCAGCTTAACGGTCACCGTCACCGGGGAGCTGTTTTTT.

Sample share makes this clone medium-sized. The chain uses TRBV6-4 and TRBJ2-2, with TRBD2 matching over 9 bases. The CDR3 runs 15 residues. Germline CDR1 reads MRHNA; CDR2 reads SNTAGT. The V gene end was trimmed by 3 bases and the J gene end by 4 bases; junction bases not matched to a gene: 3. Here the CDR3 reads CASSEHSGSTGELFF. CDR3 nucleotide sequence: TGTGCCAGCAGTGAGCATAGCGGGAGCACCGGGGAGCTGTTTTTT.

Details on this clone: One base away lies a much larger clone, so this may be a sequencing read error. In this CDR3 the conserved last residue, phenylalanine or tryptophan, is missing, so a read error is likely. The chain couples TRBV10-2 to TRBJ2-5; 8 bases match TRBD1. Per the germline V gene, CDR1 is WSHSY and CDR2 is SAAADI. The CDR3 contains 15 residues. With 0 bases clipped from V and 4 bases from J, the junction kept 4 bases outside the gene matches. CDR3 sequence: CASSESRGQGETQYS. CDR3 in DNA: TGCGCCAGCAGTGAGTCACGTGGACAGGGAGAGACCCAGTACTCC.